The subject of this entry is one T cell receptor beta chain. This entry is derived from a study of blood T cell repertoires in COVID-19. Whole-study context: Both acute and convalescent COVID-19 samples were obtained from the United States, Italy and Spain.

V lost 4 bases and J lost 4, with 11 bases in between. The CDR3 runs 13 residues. CDR1 is SGDLS, CDR2 YYNGEE, per germline. This table comes from immunoSEQ multiplex PCR, and its TCRdb copy is limited to in-frame clones, with some not included. The table records around 130,000 clones, more than 70% of them present only once. The source of this sequence is a man aged 55 to 69 with acute or convalescent COVID-19. The sequencing input was peripheral blood. The chain combines TRBV9 with TRBJ1-1, with TRBD1 as a possible D gene (6 bases). The CDR3 loop is CASSSRGSTEAFF. The CDR3 DNA sequence: TGTGCCAGCAGCTCCAGGGGTAGCACTGAAGCTTTCTTT.